These T cell receptor beta chains were read from a single sample in a study of technical replicates of blood from a few donors. The method was immunoSEQ multiplex PCR; TCRdb's version includes in-frame clones alone and lacks a portion of them. Here the sample spans 50,000 to 80,000 clones, roughly 90% being singletons. Sample: PBMCs. The receptors come from a human donor in good health. Some clones in this sample may be carry-over from other donors' samples. Each CDR3 is given with its conserved first and last residue. The order of the fields is V gene, D gene, J gene, clone size, CDR3 DNA, CDR3 protein. D genes are given only for firm matches. A row's size may be missing; if present it is once, few, many or a size class.

v_gene: TRBV25-1; d_gene: -; j_gene: TRBJ1-2; abundance: -; CDR3nt: TGTGCCAGCAGCACGACTTATGGCTACACCTTC; CDR3aa: CASSTTYGYTF
v_gene: TRBV2; d_gene: TRBD1; j_gene: TRBJ2-2; abundance: -; CDR3nt: TGTGCCAGCAGTGATCACAGGGGGCTGGGCACCGGGGAGCTGTTTTTT; CDR3aa: CASSDHRGLGTGELFF
v_gene: TRBV5-1; d_gene: TRBD1; j_gene: TRBJ1-2; abundance: few; CDR3nt: TGCGCCAGCAGCTCCGATGACAGGGCGGCTAACTATGGCTACACCTTC; CDR3aa: CASSSDDRAANYGYTF
v_gene: TRBV9; d_gene: TRBD1; j_gene: TRBJ1-2; abundance: -; CDR3nt: TGTGCCAGCAGCGTAGTCTGGGACAGGGATAACTATGGCTACACCTTC; CDR3aa: CASSVVWDRDNYGYTF
v_gene: TRBV29-1; d_gene: -; j_gene: TRBJ1-1; abundance: -; CDR3nt: TGCAGCGTCTCCCGGTCTGGCGGGAACACTGAAGCTTTCTTT; CDR3aa: CSVSRSGGNTEAFF
v_gene: TRBV18; d_gene: TRBD2; j_gene: TRBJ2-7; abundance: once; CDR3nt: TGTGCCAGCTCACCACAGCGGGAGGTTTACGAGCAGTACTTC; CDR3aa: CASSPQREVYEQYF
v_gene: TRBV30; d_gene: -; j_gene: TRBJ2-3; abundance: once; CDR3nt: TGTGCCTGGAGTCCGCAGGGAGATACGCAGTATTTT; CDR3aa: CAWSPQGDTQYF
v_gene: TRBV7-9; d_gene: TRBD2; j_gene: TRBJ2-1; abundance: -; CDR3nt: TGTGCCAGCAGCCAAGAGGGACTAGCAGATGAGCAGTTCTTC; CDR3aa: CASSQEGLADEQFF
v_gene: TRBV6-4; d_gene: TRBD1; j_gene: TRBJ1-2; abundance: -; CDR3nt: TGTGCCAGCAGCGCTTTTGGACAGGACGGCTACACCTTC; CDR3aa: CASSAFGQDGYTF
v_gene: TRBV4-2; d_gene: TRBD2; j_gene: TRBJ2-7; abundance: -; CDR3nt: TGTGCCAGCAGCCAAGAGCTGGGACTAGCTCACTACGAGCAGTACTTC; CDR3aa: CASSQELGLAHYEQYF
v_gene: TRBV10-1; d_gene: -; j_gene: TRBJ1-5; abundance: few; CDR3nt: TGCGCCAGCAGTCAACAAGAATATAGCAATCAGCCCCAGCATTTT; CDR3aa: CASSQQEYSNQPQHF
v_gene: TRBV18; d_gene: TRBD2; j_gene: TRBJ2-1; abundance: -; CDR3nt: TGTGCCAGCTCACCTTTGCGGGAGGATGAGCAGTTCTTC; CDR3aa: CASSPLREDEQFF
v_gene: TRBV10-3; d_gene: TRBD2; j_gene: TRBJ2-7; abundance: -; CDR3nt: TGTGCCATCAGTGACACGGGAGGCAGGGATACTCTCGAGCAGTACTTC; CDR3aa: CAISDTGGRDTLEQYF
v_gene: TRBV5-1; d_gene: TRBD1; j_gene: TRBJ2-7; abundance: few; CDR3nt: TGCGCCAGCAGCCTCGGACAGGGGGCGTACGAGCAGTACTTC; CDR3aa: CASSLGQGAYEQYF
v_gene: TRBV5-6; d_gene: -; j_gene: TRBJ2-7; abundance: -; CDR3nt: TGTGCCAGCAGCTTGTGGACAAGGAGCTCCTACGAGCAGTACTTC; CDR3aa: CASSLWTRSSYEQYF
v_gene: TRBV4-1; d_gene: TRBD2; j_gene: TRBJ2-7; abundance: -; CDR3nt: TGCGCCAGCAGCCAAGATATGGAGCGCGGGGGGACCTACGAGCAGTACTTC; CDR3aa: CASSQDMERGGTYEQYF